Presented here are 16 T cell receptor beta chains from one specimen sequenced in a study of T cells after posttransplantation cyclophosphamide. The repertoire was sequenced with immunoSEQ multiplex PCR; TCRdb's copy has only in-frame clones and lacks some. Recorded here are 30,000 to 50,000 clones, none singletons. Sequenced material: PBMCs. The source is a woman in her fifties or sixties in good health and a related stem cell transplant donor.

There are many counts of this clone. CDR3 DNA sequence: TGTGCCAGCAGCTTTGACAGAAACAATGAGCAGTTCTTC. Translating gives CASSFDRNNEQFF. The V call is TRBV9, the J call TRBJ2-1; D possibly corresponds to TRBD1 (5 bases). CDR1 is SGDLS and CDR2 is YYNGEE in the germline V gene. The V gene lost 4 bases and the J gene lost 5 bases, with 10 bases spanning the gap. The CDR3 extends over 13 amino acids.

There are many counts of this clone. This chain joins TRBV19 and TRBJ1-1, with D perhaps TRBD1 (6 bases). In germline, CDR1 is LNHDA, CDR2 SQIVND (reference sequence). The V end was cut by 4 bases, the J end by 1 base, with 13 bases between. CDR3 length: 15 amino acids. In DNA form, the CDR3 reads TGTGCCAGTAGTACCAGGGGTGGGACGAACACTGAAGCTTTCTTT. Translating gives CASSTRGGTNTEAFF.

The sample holds many counts of this clone. The genes are TRBV5-1 and TRBJ2-7, with D possibly being TRBD1 (6 bases). This CDR3 contains 14 residues. Deletions cut 5 bases from V and 1 base from J, with 13 bases between. Per the germline V gene, CDR1 is SGHRS and CDR2 is YFSETQ. The CDR3 coding sequence is TGCGCCAGCAGAGGAGGACAGATTTCCTACGAGCAGTACTTC. It translates to CASRGGQISYEQYF. The full variable domain, rest sourced from reference TRBV5-1 and TRBJ2-7, is KAGVTQTPRYLIKTRGQQVTLSCSPISGHRSVSWYQQTPGQGLQFLFEYFSETQRNKGNFPGRFSGRQFSNSRSEMNVSTLELGDSALYLCASRGGQISYEQYFGPGTRLTVT.

This clone has a count of ten or more. The V call is TRBV5-1, the J call TRBJ1-3; TRBD1 might be the D (6 bases). CDR1 and CDR2 from the germline V gene are SGHRS and YFSETQ. CDR3 length: 15 amino acids. Between the trimmed V and J ends, which lost 0 bases and 0 bases, there was a span of 7 bases. Here the CDR3 reads CASSLGGLSGNTIYF. As DNA, the CDR3 is TGCGCCAGCAGCTTGGGGGGGCTCTCTGGAAACACCATATATTTT.

Many counts were recorded for this clone. The chain combines TRBV19 with TRBJ2-1; D gene uncertain. Germline assignment: CDR1 LNHDA and CDR2 SQIVND (reference sequence). The ends were cut back, 1 base at V and 6 bases at J, with 7 bases in the middle. This CDR3 has 13 amino acids. In nucleotides, the CDR3 is TGTGCCAGTAGTATAGGCAGAGGCAATGAGCAGTTCTTC. Translating gives CASSIGRGNEQFF.

The chain is built from TRBV28 and TRBJ2-5; D may be TRBD1 (6 bases). The germline V and J ends were trimmed by 1 base and 4 bases, with 19 bases remaining between them. This CDR3 contains 17 residues. The V gene's germline CDR1 is MDHEN and CDR2 SYDVKM. The CDR3 is CASSLFGDILRGETQYF. DNA for the CDR3: TGTGCCAGCAGTTTATTCGGGGACATACTCAGAGGAGAGACCCAGTACTTC.

This clone was detected ten times or more. This chain links TRBV27 with TRBJ1-2, with 11 bases matching TRBD1. This CDR3 comprises 15 residues. The germline CDR1 and CDR2 sequences are MNHEY and SMNVEV (reference sequence). The V and J ends lost 8 bases and 5 bases, in that order; junction bases with no gene match: 10. The CDR3 coding sequence is TGTGCCAGCTCGTTCGCGGGGACAGGGGGGTATGGCTACACCTTC. It yields the protein CASSFAGTGGYGYTF.

This clone showed up many times. This chain connects TRBV4-1 to TRBJ1-1; D call uncertain. Germline V CDR1 and CDR2: MGHRA, YSYEKL. V lost 1 base and J lost 0, with 12 bases in between. CDR3 length: 16 amino acids. DNA of the CDR3: TGCGCCAGCAGCCAAGTCCCGGATAGCATGAACACTGAAGCTTTCTTT. Its translation: CASSQVPDSMNTEAFF.

This clone was seen repeatedly, ten times or more. The chain employs TRBV4-3 and TRBJ1-3; no firm D call. CDR1 is LGHNA, CDR2 YSLEER, per germline. Trimming took 0 bases from V and 5 from J, leaving 11 bases between them. The length of the CDR3 is 15 residues. CDR3 amino acids: CASSQDGEGRNTIYF. The CDR3, as DNA: TGCGCCAGCAGCCAAGATGGCGAGGGAAGAAACACCATATATTTT.

In this sample, this clone turned up many times. This sequence joins TRBV10-3 and TRBJ2-7; TRBD1 matches 8 bases. This CDR3 contains 14 residues. V lost 5 bases, J lost 5 bases, and 8 bases stayed unmatched. CDR1 and CDR2 from the germline V gene are ENHRY and SYGVKD. CDR3 loop: CAISTWDRRNEQYF. CDR3 sequence (DNA): TGTGCCATCAGTACCTGGGACAGGAGAAACGAGCAGTACTTC.

Ten or more counts support this clone. The CDR3 region is CASSLRSAGANEQFF. CDR3 in DNA: TGTGCCAGCAGCTTAAGGTCTGCGGGGGCCAATGAGCAGTTCTTC. J is TRBJ2-1 and V is TRBV7-3; weak D call: TRBD2 (7 bases). The length of the CDR3 is 15 residues. Trimming shortened V by 1 base and J by 6 bases, and 13 bases separated the two germline ends. Germline lookup yields CDR1 SGHTA and CDR2 FQGTGA.

The chain carries TRBV7-3 and TRBJ1-1; D gene uncertain. V lost 3 bases to trimming and J lost 4 bases, with 9 bases between them. In germline, CDR1 is SGHTA, CDR2 FQGTGA. This CDR3 has 13 amino acids. The CDR3 reads CASSFDQATEAFF. As DNA, the CDR3 is TGTGCCAGCAGCTTTGATCAGGCCACTGAAGCTTTCTTT.

This clone was found many times. The V gene is TRBV19, the J gene TRBJ2-1; TRBD2 agrees at 8 bases. CDR3 length: 15 amino acids. Germline lookup yields CDR1 LNHDA and CDR2 SQIVND (reference sequence). The ends lost 2 bases at V and 4 bases at J; junction bases unmatched: 4. The CDR3 coding sequence is TGTGCCAGTAGTATACCCAGCGGGGGTTACAATGAGCAGTTCTTC. Translated, it gives CASSIPSGGYNEQFF.

This clone has a count of ten or more. This rearrangement joins TRBV10-1 to TRBJ2-3; 7 bases are a match to TRBD1. Germline CDR1 reads WNHNN; CDR2 reads SYGVQD (reference sequence). V was clipped by 5 bases and J by 2 bases; unmatched bases: 10. This CDR3 has 16 amino acids. CDR3 loop: CASSQRRDSYTDTQYF. CDR3 coding DNA: TGCGCCAGCAGTCAGCGCCGGGACAGCTACACAGATACGCAGTATTTT.

This clone was picked up many times. The V and J genes are TRBV6-1 and TRBJ1-5; tentative D call: TRBD1 (5 bases). There are 13 residues in the CDR3. Germline V lookup: CDR1 MNHNS, CDR2 SASEGT. V was cut by 6 bases and J by 5 bases, with 11 bases left in between. CDR3 sequence (DNA): TGTGCCAGCAGGACAGATCGTTATCAGCCCCAGCATTTT. This sequence encodes CASRTDRYQPQHF.

This clone was seen at least ten times. This chain links TRBV7-8 with TRBJ1-4, with D hard to call. V was pared by 5 bases and J by 0 bases, with 10 bases between. The CDR3 consists of 15 residues. In germline, CDR1 is SGHVS, CDR2 FQNEAQ. The chain's CDR3 is CASSARFATNEKLFF. As DNA, the CDR3 is TGTGCCAGCAGCGCTAGATTTGCAACTAATGAAAAACTGTTTTTT.